These 10 T cell receptor beta chains originate from one sample sequenced in a study of T cells in Graves' hyperthyroidism and ophthalmopathy (dated by TCRdb to 2018 to 2020). Library preparation used multiplex PCR. The instrument was an Illumina HiSeq 2000. The TCR beta CDR3 regions were amplified from the RNA transcripts. A first-round RT-PCR of the TCR CDR3 used the HTBI primer set with the Qiagen OneStep RT-PCR kit. Starting from the raw public reads, TCRdb applied fastp trimming at Q25, assembled clones with MiXCR and retained in-frame beta chains. For every CDR3 protein sequence, its rows merge into one entry that carries the most common genes and DNA. The sample has roughly 500,000 distinct CDR3 sequences on record, 40% to 50% of them singletons. The ten most abundant clones make up roughly 45% of the sample. The sequenced material came from peripheral blood or thyroid tissue (not recorded which). The receptors derive from an adult woman with Graves' disease, either hyperthyroidism or ophthalmopathy (not recorded which).

This chain joins TRBV5-1 and TRBJ1-5; maybe TRBD1 (5 bases). CDR1 and CDR2 from the germline V gene are SGHRS and YFSETQ. V was pared by 0 bases and J by 2 bases, with 12 bases between. The CDR3 contains 16 residues. The CDR3: CASSLGPGEGNQPQHF. The CDR3 DNA reads as TGCGCCAGCAGCTTGGGGCCGGGGGAAGGCAATCAGCCCCAGCATTTT.

The chain couples TRBV24-1 to TRBJ1-2, with D possibly matching TRBD1 (5 bases). V was clipped by 7 bases and J by 7 bases, with 18 bases between them. Germline CDR1 is KGHDR and CDR2 is SFDVKD. CDR3 length: 14 amino acids. CDR3: CATSITGTSGGYTF. The CDR3 nucleotides read TGTGCCACCAGCATTACGGGGACGTCCGGTGGCTACACCTTC.

This chain's CDR3 is CAIRNQGTSGQETQYF. DNA for the CDR3: TGTGCCATCAGGAACCAGGGGACTAGCGGACAAGAGACCCAGTACTTC. J is TRBJ2-5 and V is TRBV10-3, with 11 positions matching TRBD2. The germline V gene has CDR1 ENHRY and CDR2 SYGVKD. The CDR3 is 16 residues long. The J segment lost 2 bases and the V segment lost 6 bases, leaving 8 bases of the junction unmatched.

The chain recombines TRBV7-6 with TRBJ2-2; TRBD1 aligns across 8 bases. CDR1 is SGHVS, CDR2 FNYEAQ, per germline. J was trimmed by 5 bases and V by 1 base; bases with no gene match: 6. The length of the CDR3 is 16 residues. CDR3 loop: CASSLGTGPETGELFF. CDR3 nucleotides: TGTGCCAGCAGCTTAGGGACAGGGCCAGAGACCGGGGAGCTGTTTTTT.

CDR3 amino acids: CASSRDTIEAFF. The CDR3 coding sequence is TGTGCCAGCAGCCGGGACACTATTGAAGCTTTCTTT. This chain uses TRBV7-9 with TRBJ1-1, with D perhaps TRBD1 (6 bases). The length of the CDR3 is 12 residues. The germline V and J ends were trimmed by 5 bases and 7 bases, with 11 bases remaining between them. CDR1 and CDR2 (germline): SEHNR, FQNEAQ (reference sequence).

In regard to this clonotype: This may come from a read error, since a much larger clone is one base off. The chain is built from TRBV5-6 and TRBJ1-2; 8 nucleotides line up with TRBD1. Germline CDR1 reads SGHDT; CDR2 reads YYEEEE. The CDR3 runs to 15 residues. CDR3 sequence (DNA): TGTACCAGCAGCTTGATGCAGGGGGCGAACTATGGCTACACCTTC. Encoded protein: CTSSLMQGANYGYTF.

This chain links TRBV13 with TRBJ2-7; tentative D call: TRBD2 (6 bases). Trimming left V 3 bases short and J 5 bases short, with 17 bases between. From germline, CDR1 is PRHDT and CDR2 FYEKMQ (reference sequence). This CDR3 is 15 amino acids long. CDR3 sequence (DNA): TGTGCCAGCAGCTTGGCGGCAGCGGGTTCCCACGAGCAGTACTTC. It is translated as CASSLAAAGSHEQYF. Full variable domain (outside the CDR3, taken from reference TRBV13 and TRBJ2-7): AAGVIQSPRHLIKEKRETATLKCYPIPRHDTVYWYQQGPGQDPQFLISFYEKMQSDKGSIPDRFSAQQFSDYHSELNMSSLELGDSALYFCASSLAAAGSHEQYFGPGTRLTVT.

V is TRBV7-9 and J is TRBJ2-7; possible D gene TRBD2, 6 bases. The CDR3 has 14 amino acids. V gave up 4 bases and J gave up 3 bases, with 13 bases separating them. CDR1 is SEHNR and CDR2 is FQNEAQ in the germline V gene (reference sequence). Here the CDR3 reads CASSSLVGGYEQYF. The CDR3 DNA is TGTGCCAGCAGCTCTCTGGTGGGAGGCTACGAGCAGTACTTC.

V usage is TRBV7-2 and J usage is TRBJ1-1, with D maybe TRBD1 (5 bases). In germline, CDR1 is SGHTA, CDR2 FQGNSA. The ends were cut back, 5 bases at V and 5 bases at J, with 12 bases in the middle. CDR3 size: 13 residues. The CDR3 sequence: CASSPQWGTEAFF. CDR3 nucleotides: TGTGCCAGCAGCCCACAGTGGGGGACTGAAGCTTTCTTT. The full variable domain, completed using reference TRBV7-2 and TRBJ1-1, is GAGVSQSPSNKVTEKGKDVELRCDPISGHTALYWYRQSLGQGLEFLIYFQGNSAPDKSGLPSDRFSAERTGGSVSTLTIQRTQQEDSAVYLCASSPQWGTEAFFGQGTRLTVV.

The chain couples TRBV10-3 to TRBJ1-3; D not resolved. Trimming stripped 3 bases from V and 0 bases from J, with 15 bases between. The CDR3 is 17 residues long. Germline V CDR1 and CDR2: ENHRY, SYGVKD. The DNA of the CDR3 is TGTGCCATCAGTGAAAACTGGGTGGGCTACTCTGGAAACACCATATATTTT. Amino acids: CAISENWVGYSGNTIYF.